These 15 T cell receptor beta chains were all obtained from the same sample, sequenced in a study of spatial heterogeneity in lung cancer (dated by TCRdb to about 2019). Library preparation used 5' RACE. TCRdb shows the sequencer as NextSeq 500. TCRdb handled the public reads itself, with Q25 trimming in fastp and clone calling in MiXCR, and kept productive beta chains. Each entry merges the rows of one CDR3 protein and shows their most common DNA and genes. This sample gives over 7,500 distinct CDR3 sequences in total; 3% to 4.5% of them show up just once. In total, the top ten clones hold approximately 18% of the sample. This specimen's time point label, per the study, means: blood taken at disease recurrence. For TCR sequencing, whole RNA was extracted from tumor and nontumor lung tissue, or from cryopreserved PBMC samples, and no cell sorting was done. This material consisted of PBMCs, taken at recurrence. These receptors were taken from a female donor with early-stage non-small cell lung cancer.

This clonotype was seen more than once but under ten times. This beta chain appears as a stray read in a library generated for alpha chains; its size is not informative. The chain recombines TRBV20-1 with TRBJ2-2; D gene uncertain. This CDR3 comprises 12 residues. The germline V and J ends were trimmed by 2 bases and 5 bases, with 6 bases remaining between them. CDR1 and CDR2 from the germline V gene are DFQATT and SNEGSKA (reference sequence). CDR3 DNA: TGCAGTGCTAGACACCTGACCGGGGAGCTGTTTTTT. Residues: CSARHLTGELFF.

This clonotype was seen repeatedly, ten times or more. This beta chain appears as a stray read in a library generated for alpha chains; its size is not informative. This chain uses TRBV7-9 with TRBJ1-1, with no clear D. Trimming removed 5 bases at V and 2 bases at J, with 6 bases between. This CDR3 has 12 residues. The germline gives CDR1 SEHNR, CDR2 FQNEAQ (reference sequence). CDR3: CASSTPNTEAFF. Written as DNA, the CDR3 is TGTGCCAGCAGCACACCCAACACTGAAGCTTTCTTT.

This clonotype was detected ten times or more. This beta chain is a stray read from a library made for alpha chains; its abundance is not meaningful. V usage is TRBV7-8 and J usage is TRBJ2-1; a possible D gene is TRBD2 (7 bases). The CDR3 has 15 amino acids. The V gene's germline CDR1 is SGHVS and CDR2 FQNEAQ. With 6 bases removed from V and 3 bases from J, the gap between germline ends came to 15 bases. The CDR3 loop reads CASSLRGGYYNEQFF. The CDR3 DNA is TGTGCCAGCAGTCTCAGGGGAGGGTACTACAATGAGCAGTTCTTC.

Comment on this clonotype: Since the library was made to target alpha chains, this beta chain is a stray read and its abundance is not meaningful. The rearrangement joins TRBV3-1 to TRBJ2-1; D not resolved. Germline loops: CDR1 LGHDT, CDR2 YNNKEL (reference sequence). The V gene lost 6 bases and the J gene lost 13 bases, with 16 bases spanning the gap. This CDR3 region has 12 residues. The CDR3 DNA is TGTGCCAGCAGTAATCAAGACCGAGCACAGTTCTTC. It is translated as CASSNQDRAQFF.

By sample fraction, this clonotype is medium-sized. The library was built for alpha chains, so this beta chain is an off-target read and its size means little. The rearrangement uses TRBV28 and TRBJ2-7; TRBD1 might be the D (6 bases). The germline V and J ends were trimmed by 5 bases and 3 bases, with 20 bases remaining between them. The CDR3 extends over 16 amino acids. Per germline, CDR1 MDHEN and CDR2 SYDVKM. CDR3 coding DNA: TGTGCCAGCAGTGGGGCAACTGGACAGCTAGACTACGAGCAGTACTTC. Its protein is CASSGATGQLDYEQYF.

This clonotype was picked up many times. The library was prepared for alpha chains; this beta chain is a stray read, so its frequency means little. The DNA of the CDR3 is TGTGCCAGCAGCGCCAGCGTTGGGCGCTCTGGGGCCAACGTCCTGACTTTC. This translates into CASSASVGRSGANVLTF. The V call is TRBV7-3, the J call TRBJ2-6; D is uncertain. The CDR3 runs to 17 residues. Trimming pared 5 bases from V and 0 bases from J, leaving 14 bases between. Germline V gene data show CDR1 as SGHTA and CDR2 as FQGTGA. Filled out from reference TRBV7-3 and TRBJ2-6, the complete variable domain reads GAGVSQTPSNKVTEKGKYVELRCDPISGHTALYWYRQSLGQGPEFLIYFQGTGAADDSGLPNDRFFAVRPEGSVSTLKIQRTERGDSAVYLCASSASVGRSGANVLTFGAGSRLTVL.

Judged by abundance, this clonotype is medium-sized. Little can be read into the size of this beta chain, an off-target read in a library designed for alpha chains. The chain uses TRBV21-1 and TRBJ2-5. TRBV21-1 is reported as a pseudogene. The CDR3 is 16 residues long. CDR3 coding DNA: TGTGCCAGCAGCAAAGCAACGGAACTCATCCAAGAGACCCAGTACTTC. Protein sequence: CASSKATELIQETQYF.

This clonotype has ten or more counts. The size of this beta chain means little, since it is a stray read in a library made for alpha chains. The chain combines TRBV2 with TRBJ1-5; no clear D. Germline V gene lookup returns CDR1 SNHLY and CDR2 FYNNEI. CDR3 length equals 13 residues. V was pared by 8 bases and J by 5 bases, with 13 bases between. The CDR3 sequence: CASVGEVDQPQHF. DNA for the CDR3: TGTGCCAGCGTTGGGGAAGTGGATCAGCCCCAGCATTTT.

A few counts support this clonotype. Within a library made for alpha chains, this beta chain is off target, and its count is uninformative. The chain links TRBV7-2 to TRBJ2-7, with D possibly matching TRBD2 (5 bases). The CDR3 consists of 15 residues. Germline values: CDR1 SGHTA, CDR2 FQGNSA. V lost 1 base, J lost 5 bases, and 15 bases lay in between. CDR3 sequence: CASSLDLYLRDEQYF. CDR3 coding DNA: TGTGCCAGCAGCTTAGACCTATACTTGAGGGACGAGCAGTACTTC.

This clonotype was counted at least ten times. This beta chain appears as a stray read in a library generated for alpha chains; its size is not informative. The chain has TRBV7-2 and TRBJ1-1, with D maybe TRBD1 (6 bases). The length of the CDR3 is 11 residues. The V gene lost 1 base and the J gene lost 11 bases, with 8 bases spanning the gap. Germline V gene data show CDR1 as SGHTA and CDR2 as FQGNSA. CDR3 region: CASSLDQGAFF. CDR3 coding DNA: TGTGCCAGCAGCTTAGACCAGGGGGCTTTCTTT.

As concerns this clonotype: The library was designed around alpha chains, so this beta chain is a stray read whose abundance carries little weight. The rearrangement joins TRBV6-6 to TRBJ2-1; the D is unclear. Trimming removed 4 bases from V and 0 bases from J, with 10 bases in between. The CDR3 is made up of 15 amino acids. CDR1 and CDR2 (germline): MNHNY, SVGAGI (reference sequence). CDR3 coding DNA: TGTGCCAGCAGTTCCTACTCGAGCTCCTACAATGAGCAGTTCTTC. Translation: CASSSYSSSYNEQFF.

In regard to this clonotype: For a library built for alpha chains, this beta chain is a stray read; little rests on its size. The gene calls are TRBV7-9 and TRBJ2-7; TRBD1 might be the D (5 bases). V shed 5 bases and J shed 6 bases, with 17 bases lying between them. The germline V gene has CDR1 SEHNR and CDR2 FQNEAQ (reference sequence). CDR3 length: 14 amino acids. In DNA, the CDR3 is TGTGCCAGCAGCCCGCCGTTGGGGCAGGGCGAGCAGTACTTC. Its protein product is CASSPPLGQGEQYF.

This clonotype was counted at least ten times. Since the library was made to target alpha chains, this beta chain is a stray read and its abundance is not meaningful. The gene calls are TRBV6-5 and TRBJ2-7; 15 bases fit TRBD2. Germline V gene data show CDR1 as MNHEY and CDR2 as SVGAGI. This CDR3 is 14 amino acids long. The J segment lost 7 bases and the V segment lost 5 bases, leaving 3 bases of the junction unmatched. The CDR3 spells CASSQGLAGGEQYF. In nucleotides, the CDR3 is TGTGCCAGCAGTCAGGGACTAGCGGGGGGAGAGCAGTACTTC.

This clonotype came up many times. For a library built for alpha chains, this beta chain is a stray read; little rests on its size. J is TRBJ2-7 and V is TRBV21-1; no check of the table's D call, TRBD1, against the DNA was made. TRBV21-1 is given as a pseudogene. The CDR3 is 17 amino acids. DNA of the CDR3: TGTGCCAGCAGCAAAGACCTGACAGGGACCTTCGATACCGAGCAGTACTTC. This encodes CASSKDLTGTFDTEQYF.

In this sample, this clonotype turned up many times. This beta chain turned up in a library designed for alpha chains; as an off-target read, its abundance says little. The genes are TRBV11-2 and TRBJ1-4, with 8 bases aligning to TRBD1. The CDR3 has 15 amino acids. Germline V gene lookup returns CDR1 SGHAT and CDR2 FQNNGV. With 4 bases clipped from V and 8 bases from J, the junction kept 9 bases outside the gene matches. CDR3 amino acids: CASSSIRGPWEKLFF. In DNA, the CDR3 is TGTGCCAGCAGCTCCATCAGGGGGCCCTGGGAAAAACTGTTTTTT.